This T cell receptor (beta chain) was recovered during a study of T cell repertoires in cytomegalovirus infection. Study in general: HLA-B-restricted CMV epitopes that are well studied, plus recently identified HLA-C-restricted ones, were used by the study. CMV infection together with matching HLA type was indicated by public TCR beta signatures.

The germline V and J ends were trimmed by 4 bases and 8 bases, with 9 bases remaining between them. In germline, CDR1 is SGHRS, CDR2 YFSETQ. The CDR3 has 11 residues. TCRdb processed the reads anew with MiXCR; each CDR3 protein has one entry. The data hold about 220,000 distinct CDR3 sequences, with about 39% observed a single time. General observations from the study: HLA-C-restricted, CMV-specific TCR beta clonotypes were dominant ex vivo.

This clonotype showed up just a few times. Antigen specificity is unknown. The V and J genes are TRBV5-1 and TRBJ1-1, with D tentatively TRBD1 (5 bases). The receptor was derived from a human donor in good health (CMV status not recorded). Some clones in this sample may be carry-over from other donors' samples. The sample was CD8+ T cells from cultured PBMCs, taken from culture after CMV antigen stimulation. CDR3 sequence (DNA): TGCGCCAGCAGCCATAGACAGGAAGCTTTCTTT. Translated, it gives CASSHRQEAFF.